Following are 9 T cell receptor beta chains from one sample sequenced in a study of T cells after yellow fever vaccination. TCRdb re-called the 5' RACE reads with MiXCR, one entry per CDR3 protein. The sample consists of about 350,000 distinct CDR3 sequences, roughly an eighth of them appearing once. The input for sequencing was CD4+ T cells sorted from PBMCs, taken 15 days after the yellow fever booster vaccination. All receptors come from a man in his late teens or twenties who received the YFV17D yellow fever vaccine.

This clonotype was seen a few times. The chain employs TRBV12-5 and TRBJ2-7, with a tentative D call TRBD2 (6 bases). Germline CDR1 is LGHNT and CDR2 is FRNRAP. V lost 0 bases and J lost 3, with 9 bases in between. CDR3 size: 14 residues. The CDR3 loop reads CASGLVRGNYEQYV. DNA of the CDR3: TGTGCTAGTGGTTTGGTACGGGGGAACTACGAGCAGTACGTC.

This chain connects TRBV4-2 to TRBJ2-2; D is perhaps TRBD1 (6 bases). V was trimmed by 6 bases and J by 7 bases, leaving 18 bases between them. From germline, CDR1 is LGHNA and CDR2 YNFKEQ. The CDR3 length is 15 residues. The CDR3, as DNA: TGTGCCAGCAGTCGGGCCGAAAAGGGGGTCGGGGAGCTGTTTTTT. The encoded protein is CASSRAEKGVGELFF.

This clonotype occurred a few times. The chain carries TRBV11-1 and TRBJ2-7; 9 bases match TRBD2. The CDR3 length is 16 residues. Per the germline V gene, CDR1 is SGHAT and CDR2 is FQDESV (reference sequence). Trimming at V came to 4 bases and at J to 0 bases, leaving 7 bases not matched to a gene. CDR3 amino acids: CASSSTSGSYSYEQYV. CDR3 DNA sequence: TGTGCCAGCAGCTCCACTAGCGGGTCTTACTCCTACGAGCAGTACGTC.

This clonotype has ten or more counts. The chain couples TRBV6-2 or TRBV6-3 to TRBJ2-7; D ambiguous. The CDR3 sequence is 16 residues long. Trimming shortened V by 5 bases and J by 4 bases, and 21 bases separated the two germline ends. Looked up from germline, CDR1 is MNHEY and CDR2 is SVGEGT. CDR3 nucleotides: TGTGCCAGCAGTCGCGGCGGCTCGTCAGGTGGGTACGAGCAGTACTTC. Translation: CASSRGGSSGGYEQYF.

The chain recombines TRBV12-3 or TRBV12-4 with TRBJ1-1; D gene unclear. V lost 6 bases and J 3 bases, leaving 11 bases between the germline ends. This CDR3 spans 13 amino acids. Here the CDR3 reads CASRLRLHTEAFF. The CDR3 nucleotides are TGTGCCAGCAGGTTGAGGCTGCACACTGAAGCTTTCTTT.

This clonotype was detected many times. This chain joins TRBV12-3 or TRBV12-4 and TRBJ1-1; D remains unclear. The CDR3 runs 11 residues. V lost 0 bases and J lost 7, with 3 bases in between. CDR3 region: CASSLAVEAFF. The CDR3 DNA sequence: TGTGCCAGCAGTTTAGCGGTTGAAGCTTTCTTT.

The chain joins TRBV25-1 to TRBJ2-1; 12 positions agree with TRBD2. Germline-derived CDR1 and CDR2 are MGHDK and SYGVNS. This CDR3 is built from 15 residues. Unmatched junction bases numbered 6, after V lost 5 bases and J lost 7 bases. CDR3 protein: CASSSSGGASNEQFF. The DNA for the CDR3 is TGTGCCAGCAGTTCTAGCGGGGGGGCGAGTAATGAGCAGTTCTTC.

The chain carries TRBV6-1 and TRBJ2-7; 8 bases are a match to TRBD1. Trimming took 4 bases from V and 3 from J; bases not matched to a gene: 8. Germline CDR1 reads MNHNS; CDR2 reads SASEGT. This CDR3 comprises 15 residues. The DNA for the CDR3 is TGTGCCAGCAGTGCCCGGACAGGGAGTTACTACGAGCAGTACTTC. As protein: CASSARTGSYYEQYF.

This clonotype was detected ten times or more. The chain couples TRBV5-5 to TRBJ2-3; TRBD1 agrees at 7 bases. Germline V gives CDR1 SGHKS, CDR2 YYEKEE (reference sequence). Trimming at V came to 0 bases and at J to 4 bases, leaving 2 bases not matched to a gene. This CDR3 has 14 residues. CDR3 loop: CASSLETGPDTQYF. The CDR3 region has the DNA TGTGCCAGCAGCTTGGAGACAGGGCCAGATACGCAGTATTTT.